Listed below are T cell receptor beta chains from one sample, sequenced in a study of cytomegalovirus exposure and HLA in healthy donors. The method was immunoSEQ multiplex PCR; TCRdb's version includes in-frame clones alone and lacks a portion of them. The sample has 200,000 to 300,000 clones; about 90% are singletons. The sequenced sample was PBMCs. The receptor set was obtained from a young woman in good health and CMV-seropositive. CDR3s include the opening cysteine and the closing phenylalanine or tryptophan.

14	TRBJ1-2	TRBV2	CASRGGQLNYGYTF
14	TRBJ2-2	TRBV6-6	CASSYGGSGGELFF
18	TRBJ2-1	TRBV4-2	CASSQDGLAGASYNEQFF
14	TRBJ2-1	TRBV11-1	CASSPRTNYNEQFF
12	TRBJ2-7	TRBV6-6	CASSYTSSEQYF
15	TRBJ1-2	TRBV28	CASSPRTGGFYGYTF
14	TRBJ2-5	TRBV6-1	CASSEQVRQETQYF
11	TRBJ1-2	TRBV7-9	CASGGSYGYTF
14	TRBJ2-7	TRBV4-1	CASSDQGEVYEQYF
16	TRBJ2-3	TRBV5-1	CASSSGGGGFSRTQYF
13	TRBJ1-2	TRBV7-9	CASSCPDRLGYTF
15	TRBJ2-7	TRBV4-2	CASSQGVSNPHEQYF
14	TRBJ2-3	TRBV5-8	CASSLVRSTDTQYF
15	TRBJ2-1	TRBV27	CASSSSGEIYNEQFF
14	TRBJ2-1	TRBV7-2	CARTGTSGYNEQFF
14	TRBJ1-1	TRBV25-1	CASSEYSDRAGAFF
14	TRBJ2-7	TRBV7-9	CASSFDRGGYEQYF
14	TRBJ2-2	TRBV6-5	CASRPGLNTGELFF
16	TRBJ1-1	TRBV5-1	CASSLFGGIRDTEAFF
17	TRBJ1-4	TRBV5-4	CASSLGPGTGEGGKLFF
16	TRBJ1-4	TRBV1	CTSSQVCQTTNEKLFF
12	TRBJ2-1	TRBV11-3	CASSSTTNEQFF
15	TRBJ1-1	TRBV28	CASSPPDRENTEAFF
16	TRBJ2-1	TRBV27	CATDPTGTGAANEQFF
13	TRBJ1-2	TRBV7-9	CASSLSGTGGYTF
16	TRBJ1-3	TRBV5-6	CASSLDAALSGNTIYF
16	TRBJ1-5	TRBV18	CASSPFTGDGNQPQHF
17	TRBJ2-5	TRBV6-1	CASSVGVAGVSAETQYF
14	TRBJ1-3	TRBV11-3	CASSSDSSGNTIYF
12	TRBJ1-1	TRBV14	CASAPRTDQAFF
13	TRBJ1-5	TRBV7-2	CASSLQGDQPQHF
17	TRBJ1-3	TRBV19	CASSPARTGFTGNTIYF
16	TRBJ2-7	TRBV18	CASSPELDSLLSEQYF
13	TRBJ2-5	TRBV4-2	CASSQEWRETQYF
11	-	TRBV27	CASSSGYEQYF
15	TRBJ2-3	TRBV18	CASSPQEGGTDTQYF
15	TRBJ2-5	TRBV5-1	CASSLAIPLQETQYF
17	TRBJ2-3	TRBV13	CASSFGTSGVNTDTQYF
15	TRBJ2-7	TRBV30	CAWSVGTSGSFGQYF
15	TRBJ1-1	TRBV6-1	CASSLDRGMNTEAFF
17	TRBJ2-1	TRBV12-5	CASGKSGGTPGYNEQFF
15	TRBJ2-3	TRBV7-9	CASSLLAGGANTQYF
17	TRBJ2-7	TRBV7-9	CASSLFEEPPKSYEQYF
15	TRBJ2-1	TRBV25-1	CASSVSGNPADEQFF
13	TRBJ2-1	TRBV4-2	CATSGTTSHEQFF
14	TRBJ1-1	TRBV27	CASSTGGANTEAFF
14	TRBJ2-7	TRBV5-4	CASSLWQGTYEQYF
15	TRBJ2-5	TRBV7-2	CASSLDPGQGETQYF
14	TRBJ1-4	TRBV6-1	CASSLQGITEKLFF
15	TRBJ2-7	TRBV7-2	CASRAGTGGRYEQYF
12	TRBJ1-2	TRBV10-3	CAISEADYGYTF